One and the same sample provided the 26 T cell receptor beta chains below, sequenced in a study of molecular identifiers for immune sequencing clone quantification. TCRdb reanalysed the PCR reads using MiXCR and keeps one entry per CDR3 protein. The sample holds 100,000 or so distinct CDR3 sequences; about 35% are singletons and the top ten take 4% to 5%. Sequences were obtained from naive CD8+ T cells from blood, with Jurkat cell RNA spiked in. Subset noted: FACS-sorted CD8+CD4-CCR7+CD45RA+ naive T cells. These receptor sequences come from a human donor in good health. Some libraries in this study had Jurkat cell RNA spiked in.

The rearrangement joins TRBV28 to TRBJ1-6; D gene unclear. CDR3 length equals 14 residues. Per the germline V gene, CDR1 is MDHEN and CDR2 is SYDVKM. Trimming stripped 6 bases from V and 5 bases from J, with 11 bases between. This CDR3 is CASRAEQHNSPLHF. The CDR3 coding sequence is TGTGCCAGCAGAGCAGAACAGCATAATTCACCCCTCCACTTT.

Of note for this clonotype: A much larger clone differs by one base, so this may be a read error. The CDR3 here is CASSLGTGYTDTQYF. CDR3 nucleotides: TGTGCCAGCAGTTTAGGGACAGGGTACACAGATACGCAGTATTTT. The chain carries TRBV27 and TRBJ2-3; TRBD1 matches 9 bases. Germline CDR1 is MNHEY and CDR2 is SMNVEV (reference sequence). The CDR3 has 15 residues. Losses at the gene ends were 2 bases for V and 2 bases for J; bases not matched to a gene: 2.

The table lists this clonotype with many counts. The chain couples TRBV2 to TRBJ2-3; maybe TRBD2 (5 bases). The CDR3 spans 10 residues. V shed 6 bases and J shed 11 bases, with 9 bases lying between them. Germline CDR1 and CDR2: SNHLY and FYNNEI. CDR3 sequence: CASSREWQYF. In DNA, the CDR3 is TGTGCCAGCAGCCGGGAATGGCAGTATTTT.

The chain employs TRBV11-2 and TRBJ2-2; 7 bases are a match to TRBD2. J gave up 3 bases and V 3 bases, and 4 bases lay outside the gene matches. The CDR3 is 15 amino acids. Germline CDR1 reads SGHAT; CDR2 reads FQNNGV. The CDR3, as DNA: TGTGCCAGCAGCTTTTTAGCGGGTTACACCGGGGAGCTGTTTTTT. Translation gives CASSFLAGYTGELFF.

About this clonotype itself: One end of the junction varies from germline; a read error may be responsible. This chain joins TRBV5-6 and TRBJ2-2; the D gene could be TRBD1 or TRBD2 (6 bases each). The CDR3 consists of 16 residues. Germline V gene data show CDR1 as SGHDT and CDR2 as YYEEEE. The DNA for the CDR3 is TGTGCCAGCAGTCGAGAGACTAGTTGGGACACCGGGGGGCTGTTTTTT. Amino acid sequence: CASSRETSWDTGGLFF.

This chain links TRBV28 with TRBJ1-5; D not certain. The CDR3 length is 15 residues. Per germline, CDR1 MDHEN and CDR2 SYDVKM. V was pared by 2 bases and J by 0 bases, with 8 bases between. In nucleotides, the CDR3 is TGTGCCAGCAGTTTAATGGAGATTAGCAATCAGCCCCAGCATTTT. Translated: CASSLMEISNQPQHF.

In the case of this clonotype: This CDR3 fails to terminate in the conserved phenylalanine or tryptophan, so it likely reflects a read error. This chain links TRBV6-2 or TRBV6-3 with TRBJ1-1; TRBD1 matches at 9 bases. From germline, CDR1 is MNHEY and CDR2 SVGEGT. Trimming cost V 10 bases and J 0 bases; bases outside gene matches: 6. This CDR3 region has 14 residues. CDR3 nucleotides: TGTGCCATCGGGACAGGGAGCCTGAACACTGAAGCTTTCATT. Its translation: CAIGTGSLNTEAFI.

This clonotype was counted many times. The chain employs TRBV27 and TRBJ2-6; 7 bases agree with TRBD1. The length of the CDR3 is 17 residues. Germline CDR1 is MNHEY and CDR2 is SMNVEV (reference sequence). V lost 4 bases, J lost 0 bases, and 6 bases stayed unmatched. The DNA for the CDR3 is TGTGCCAGCAGTTCGACAGGGTTAAGCTCTGGGGCCAACGTCCTGACTTTC. It translates to CASSSTGLSSGANVLTF. Filled out from reference TRBV27 and TRBJ2-6, the complete variable domain reads EAQVTQNPRYLITVTGKKLTVTCSQNMNHEYMSWYRQDPGLGLRQIYYSMNVEVTDKGDVPEGYKVSRKEKRNFPLILESPSPNQTSLYFCASSSTGLSSGANVLTFGAGSRLTVL.

Points on this clonotype: A clone one base away is much larger, so this may be a read error. The V gene is TRBV20-1, the J gene TRBJ2-3; the D gene is possibly TRBD2 (6 bases). This CDR3 is 12 amino acids long. Germline V gene lookup returns CDR1 DFQATT and CDR2 SNEGSKA (reference sequence). Here the CDR3 DNA reads TGCAGGGCTAGAGAAGGGACTCATACGCAGTATTTT. It translates to CRAREGTHTQYF.

The sample holds a few counts of this clonotype. Sequence at one end of the junction differs from germline and may be a read error. The chain couples TRBV28 to TRBJ2-7; D remains ambiguous. The V gene's germline CDR1 is MDHEN and CDR2 SYDVKM. The CDR3 length is 17 residues. The CDR3 sequence is CASSFKPDGRPSYEQCF. DNA for the CDR3: TGTGCCAGCAGTTTTAAGCCCGATGGCAGGCCCTCCTACGAGCAGTGCTTC.

In its sample, this clonotype was seen a few times. This chain links TRBV29-1 with TRBJ2-7; a possible D gene is TRBD2 (7 bases). Per germline, CDR1 SQVTM and CDR2 ANQGSEA. This CDR3 is 14 amino acids long. V shed 0 bases and J shed 6 bases, with 15 bases lying between them. The DNA of the CDR3 is TGCAGCGTTGAAGAGCAGGACGGGGGGCGCGAGCAGTACTTC. Its translation: CSVEEQDGGREQYF.

The J gene is TRBJ2-5, the V gene TRBV9; TRBD2 agrees at 7 bases. Trimming cost V 3 bases and J 1 base; bases outside gene matches: 3. This CDR3 comprises 14 residues. The V gene's germline CDR1 is SGDLS and CDR2 YYNGEE. CDR3 in amino acids: CASSASGTQETQYF. The CDR3 coding sequence is TGTGCCAGCAGCGCGAGCGGGACCCAAGAGACCCAGTACTTC.

This clonotype showed up many times. J is TRBJ2-7 and V is TRBV5-6; no clear D gene. Germline CDR1 and CDR2: SGHDT and YYEEEE. With 4 bases removed from V and 7 bases from J, the gap between germline ends came to 9 bases. This CDR3 contains 11 residues. The chain's CDR3 is CASSRAREQYF. For the CDR3, the DNA is TGTGCCAGCAGCCGAGCTCGGGAGCAGTACTTC.

The chain couples TRBV12-3 or TRBV12-4 to TRBJ2-6; the D is unclear. The CDR3 is 18 residues long. V dropped 6 bases and J dropped 0 bases, with 18 bases sitting between them. CDR3 sequence reads: CASRPSGLHSSGANVLTF. The CDR3 coding sequence is TGTGCCAGCAGGCCGTCCGGGCTTCATTCCTCTGGGGCCAACGTCCTGACTTTC.

The rearrangement links TRBV7-9 to TRBJ2-7; D is unclear. The germline gives CDR1 SEHNR, CDR2 FQNEAQ (reference sequence). V dropped 1 base and J dropped 1 base, with 14 bases sitting between them. This CDR3 has 16 amino acids. CDR3 sequence (DNA): TGTGCCAGCAGCTTAGGATACGGGCAAAGGTCCTACGAGCAGTACTTC. This sequence encodes CASSLGYGQRSYEQYF.

Of note for this clonotype: No conserved phenylalanine or tryptophan is present at the end of the CDR3, so a read error is the likely explanation. The CDR3 DNA sequence: TGTGCCAGCAGCCCCTCCGGGGGAACCTACGAGCAGTACTAC. It yields the protein CASSPSGGTYEQYY. V gene TRBV11-2 combines with J gene TRBJ2-7; maybe TRBD2 (6 bases). The CDR3 has 14 amino acids. The germline V gene encodes CDR1 SGHAT and CDR2 FQNNGV. V shed 5 bases and J shed 2 bases, with 13 bases lying between them.

As regards this clonotype: A much larger clone differs by one base, so this may be a read error. The chain recombines TRBV11-2 with TRBJ2-3; D gene ambiguous. The germline gives CDR1 SGHAT, CDR2 FQNNGV. The CDR3 is made up of 12 amino acids. DNA of the CDR3: TGTTCCAGCAGCTTAATCACAGATACGCAGTATTTT. Its translation: CSSSLITDTQYF.

The rearrangement links TRBV6-5 to TRBJ2-2, with 13 bases identical to TRBD2. V gave up 2 bases and J gave up 2 bases; unmatched junction bases: 5. Germline V gene sequence: CDR1 MNHEY, CDR2 SVGAGI. This CDR3 spans 18 amino acids. CDR3 bases: TGTGCCAGCAGTTACCCCGGGACTAGCGGGATAAACACCGGGGAGCTGTTTTTT. Its protein product is CASSYPGTSGINTGELFF.

This clonotype showed up many times. This chain connects TRBV12-3 or TRBV12-4 to TRBJ2-2; a possible D gene is TRBD1 (6 bases). The CDR3 loop spans 13 amino acids. The V end was cut by 7 bases, the J end by 5 bases, with 11 bases between. This CDR3 reads CASNLQGTGELFF. CDR3 nucleotide sequence: TGTGCCAGCAACTTACAGGGAACCGGGGAGCTGTTTTTT.

This clonotype has a count of ten or more. J is TRBJ2-5 and V is TRBV5-1; D is unresolved. Germline loops: CDR1 SGHRS, CDR2 YFSETQ. Trimming cost V 2 bases and J 2 bases, with 7 bases left between them. CDR3 length: 13 amino acids. CDR3: CASSFSKQETQYF. Here the CDR3 DNA reads TGCGCCAGCAGCTTTTCAAAACAAGAGACCCAGTACTTC. Full variable domain (remainder filled in from reference TRBV5-1 and TRBJ2-5): KAGVTQTPRYLIKTRGQQVTLSCSPISGHRSVSWYQQTPGQGLQFLFEYFSETQRNKGNFPGRFSGRQFSNSRSEMNVSTLELGDSALYLCASSFSKQETQYFGPGTRLLVL.

The chain employs TRBV27 and TRBJ2-6, with TRBD1 matching 7 bases. Per the germline V gene, CDR1 is MNHEY and CDR2 is SMNVEV (reference sequence). The CDR3 sequence is 17 residues long. V lost 5 bases to trimming and J lost 0 bases; unmatched junction nucleotides: 7. DNA for the CDR3: TGTGCCAGCAGTCAGGACAGGAAACTCTCTGGGGCCAACGTCCTGACTTTC. Protein product: CASSQDRKLSGANVLTF.

V is TRBV2 and J is TRBJ2-2; 9 bases fit TRBD2. Germline trimming cut 2 bases from V and 7 bases from J; bases unmatched to any gene: 5. Germline V gene data show CDR1 as SNHLY and CDR2 as FYNNEI. The CDR3 contains 15 residues. Here the CDR3 reads CASSEKSGRYGELFF. The CDR3 DNA reads TGTGCCAGCAGTGAAAAGAGCGGGAGGTACGGGGAGCTGTTTTTT.

As for this clonotype: A much larger clone lies a single base off, so this may be a read error. This chain uses TRBV6-5 with TRBJ2-5, with 7 bases fitting TRBD2. This CDR3 is 16 amino acids long. The germline gives CDR1 MNHEY, CDR2 SVGAGI. The junction had 14 bases not matched to a gene; V was cut back by 2 bases and J by 8 bases. In DNA, the CDR3 is TGTGCCAGCAGTTACCCCGCGGCGGGAGTTATACATACCCAGTACTTC. It is translated as CASSYPAAGVIHTQYF.

This clonotype occurred once. The gene calls are TRBV7-9 and TRBJ2-7, with TRBD1 identical over 10 bases. The germline gives CDR1 SEHNR, CDR2 FQNEAQ (reference sequence). Losses at the gene ends were 1 base for V and 2 bases for J; bases not matched to a gene: 5. The CDR3 has 16 residues. This CDR3 is CASSLGWDRGPYEQYF. CDR3 coding DNA: TGTGCCAGCAGCTTAGGCTGGGACAGGGGCCCCTACGAGCAGTACTTC.

The table lists this clonotype with a count of one. A much larger clonotype is one base distant, so this may be a read error. The CDR3 here is CASSPTETDTQNF. CDR3 DNA: TGTGCCAGCAGCCCGACAGAAACAGATACGCAGAATTTT. This chain links TRBV7-9 with TRBJ2-3; TRBD1 is a possible D gene (5 bases). From germline, CDR1 is SEHNR and CDR2 FQNEAQ (reference sequence). The CDR3 contains 13 residues.

In this sample, this clonotype turned up many times. The CDR3 is CSVVVRTYEQYF. CDR3 in DNA: TGCAGCGTTGTTGTCAGGACCTACGAGCAGTACTTC. The V call is TRBV29-1, the J call TRBJ2-7; D gene unclear. Germline V lookup: CDR1 SQVTM, CDR2 ANQGSEA. The CDR3 length is 12 residues. V was pared by 4 bases and J by 2 bases, with 9 bases between.